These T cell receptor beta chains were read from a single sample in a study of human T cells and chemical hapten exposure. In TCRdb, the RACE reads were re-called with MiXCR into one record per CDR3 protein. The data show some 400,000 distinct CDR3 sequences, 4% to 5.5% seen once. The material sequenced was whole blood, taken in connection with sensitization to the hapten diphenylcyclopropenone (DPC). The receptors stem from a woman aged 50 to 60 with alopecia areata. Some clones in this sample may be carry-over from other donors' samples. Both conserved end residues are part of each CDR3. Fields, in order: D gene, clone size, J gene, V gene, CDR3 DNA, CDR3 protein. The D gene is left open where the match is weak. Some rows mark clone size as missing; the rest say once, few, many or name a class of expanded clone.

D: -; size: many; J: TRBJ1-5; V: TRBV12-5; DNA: TGTGCTAGTGGTTTGGGAGGGGTTCATCAGCCCCAGCATTTT; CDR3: CASGLGGVHQPQHF
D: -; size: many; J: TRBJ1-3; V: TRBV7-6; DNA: TGTGCCAGCAGCTTAGCGGTTGGAAACACCATATATTTT; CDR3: CASSLAVGNTIYF
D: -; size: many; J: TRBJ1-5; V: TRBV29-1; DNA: TGCAGCGTTGAACCGGGGCCGAATCAGCCCCAGCATTTT; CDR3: CSVEPGPNQPQHF
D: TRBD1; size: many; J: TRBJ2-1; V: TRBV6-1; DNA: TGTGCCAGCAGAACCGACCCGGGACAGGGGCGCAATGAGCAGTTCTTC; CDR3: CASRTDPGQGRNEQFF
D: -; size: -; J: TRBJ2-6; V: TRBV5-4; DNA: TGTGCCAGCAGCTCTTCCGGGACACTAGCCAACGTCCTGACTTTC; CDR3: CASSSSGTLANVLTF
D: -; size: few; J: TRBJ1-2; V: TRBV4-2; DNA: TGTGCCAGCAGCCAGGGTCCTACAGGCCTAAACTATGGCTACACCTTC; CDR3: CASSQGPTGLNYGYTF
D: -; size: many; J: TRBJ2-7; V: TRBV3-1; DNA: TGTGCCAGCAGCCCGGAAGGAAGATCCTACGAGCAGTACTTC; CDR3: CASSPEGRSYEQYF
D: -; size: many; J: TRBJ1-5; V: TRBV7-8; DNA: TGTGCCAGCAGCTTAGCAGGGGTGGAAAATCAGCCCCAGCATTTT; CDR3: CASSLAGVENQPQHF
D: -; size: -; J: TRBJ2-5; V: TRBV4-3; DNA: TGCGCCAGCAGCCAAGAGGTCGGACTAGAGACCCAGTACTTC; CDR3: CASSQEVGLETQYF
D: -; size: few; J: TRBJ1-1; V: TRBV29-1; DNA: TGCAGCGTTGAGGGGGCCCGACCTGAAGCTTTCTTT; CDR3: CSVEGARPEAFF
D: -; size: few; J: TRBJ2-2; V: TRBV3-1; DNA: TGTGCCAGCAGCCCGCCGCGCCGGACCGGGGAGCTGTTTTTT; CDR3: CASSPPRRTGELFF
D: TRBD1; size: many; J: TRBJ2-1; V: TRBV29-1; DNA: TGCAGCGGTAGCCCAGGGACAGGGTCCTACAATGAGCAGTTCTTC; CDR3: CSGSPGTGSYNEQFF
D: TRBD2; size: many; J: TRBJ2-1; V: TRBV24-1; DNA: TGTGCCACCAGTGATCAGCGGGGGAACAATGAGCAGTTCTTC; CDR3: CATSDQRGNNEQFF
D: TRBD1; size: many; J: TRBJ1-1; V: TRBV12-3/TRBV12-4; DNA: TGTGCCAGCAGTTTCGGGACAGGCGATCCTGAAGCTTTCTTT; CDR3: CASSFGTGDPEAFF
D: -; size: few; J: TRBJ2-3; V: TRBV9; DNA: TGTGCCAGCAGCGGGGGGCCGATTTCCACAGATACGCAGTATTTT; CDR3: CASSGGPISTDTQYF
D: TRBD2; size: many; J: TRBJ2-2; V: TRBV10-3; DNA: TGTGCCATCAGGAGGGGAGGGGAGAACACCGGGGAGCTGTTTTTT; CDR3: CAIRRGGENTGELFF
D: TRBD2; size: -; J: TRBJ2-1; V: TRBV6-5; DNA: TGTGCCAGCAGTTACTCGATGGGTCTAGCGGTCGACAATGAGCAGTTCTTC; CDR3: CASSYSMGLAVDNEQFF
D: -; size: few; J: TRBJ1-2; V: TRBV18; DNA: TGTGCCAGCTCCCGTCTCGGAATGGACTATGGCTACACCTTC; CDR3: CASSRLGMDYGYTF
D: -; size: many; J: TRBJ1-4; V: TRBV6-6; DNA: TGTGCCAGCAATGAATTCCGGACAGCAAAACTGTTTTTT; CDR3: CASNEFRTAKLFF
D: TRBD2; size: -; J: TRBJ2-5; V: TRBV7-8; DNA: TGTGCCAGCAGCCGTAGCGGGGGAGAAGAGACCCAGTACTTC; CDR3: CASSRSGGEETQYF
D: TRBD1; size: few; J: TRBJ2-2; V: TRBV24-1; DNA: TGTGCCACCAGTGACCCCGGGACAGCCACCGGGGAGCTGTTTTTT; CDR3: CATSDPGTATGELFF
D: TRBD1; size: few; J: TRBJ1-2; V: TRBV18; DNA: TGTGCCAGCTCGGGACAGGACTATGGCTACACCTTC; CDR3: CASSGQDYGYTF
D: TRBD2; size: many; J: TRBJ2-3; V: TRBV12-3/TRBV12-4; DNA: TGTGCCAGCAGTCAGACTAGCGGGCGCACAGATACGCAGTATTTT; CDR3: CASSQTSGRTDTQYF
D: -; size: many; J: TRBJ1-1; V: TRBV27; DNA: TGTGCCAGCAGTTTAGAGGGGTTAAGGACTGAAGCTTTCTTT; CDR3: CASSLEGLRTEAFF
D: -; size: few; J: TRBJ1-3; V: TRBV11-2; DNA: TGTGCCAGCAGGGTTGGAAACACCATATATTTT; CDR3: CASRVGNTIYF
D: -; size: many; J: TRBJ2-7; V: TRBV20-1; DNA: TGCAGTGCTAGAGGGGTCTCCGGGACTTCCGAGCAGTACTTC; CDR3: CSARGVSGTSEQYF
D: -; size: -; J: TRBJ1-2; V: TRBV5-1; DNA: TGCGCCAGCAGCTCTACTAGGGACGATATTAACTATGGCTACACCTTC; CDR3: CASSSTRDDINYGYTF
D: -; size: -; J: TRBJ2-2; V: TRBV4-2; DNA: TGTGCCAGCAGCCACTCCGGGCTGAACACCGGGGAGCTGTTTTTT; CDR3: CASSHSGLNTGELFF
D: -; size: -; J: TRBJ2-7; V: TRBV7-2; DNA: TGTGCCAGCAGCTTAGCCGATGGTAGGGGCTACGAGCAGTACTTC; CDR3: CASSLADGRGYEQYF
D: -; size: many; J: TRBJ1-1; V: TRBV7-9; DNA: TGTGCCAGCAGCCGGGATAGGCGCGACACTGAAGCTTTCTTT; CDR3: CASSRDRRDTEAFF
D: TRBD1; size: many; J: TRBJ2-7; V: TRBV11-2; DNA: TGTGCCAGCAGCTTTTCCAGACAGGGGGCTTGGGACGAGCAGTACTTC; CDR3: CASSFSRQGAWDEQYF
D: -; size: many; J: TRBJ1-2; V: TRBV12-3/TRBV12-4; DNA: TGTGCCAGCAGTTCGGGAATTGGGGGCTACACCTTC; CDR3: CASSSGIGGYTF
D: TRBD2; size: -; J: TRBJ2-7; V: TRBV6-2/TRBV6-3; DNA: TGTGCCAGCAGTTACCCCCGCGGACTAGCGGGAGGGCTGATGTACGAGCAGTACTTC; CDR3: CASSYPRGLAGGLMYEQYF
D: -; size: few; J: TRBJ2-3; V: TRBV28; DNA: TGTGCCACCAATTGGGGAGCGGAAGGCACAGATACGCAGTATTTT; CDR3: CATNWGAEGTDTQYF
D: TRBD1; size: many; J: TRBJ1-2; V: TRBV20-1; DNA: TGCAGTGTCGCGGACAGGGTTTTTGGCTACACCTTC; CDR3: CSVADRVFGYTF
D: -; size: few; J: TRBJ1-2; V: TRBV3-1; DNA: TGTGCCAGCAGCCAAGAAAGACAGGCGGTGGGCTACACCTTC; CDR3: CASSQERQAVGYTF
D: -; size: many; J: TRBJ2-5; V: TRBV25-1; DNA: TGTGCCAGCAGTGTTACGGGGACCCAGTACTTC; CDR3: CASSVTGTQYF
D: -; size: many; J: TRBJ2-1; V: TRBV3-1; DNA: TGTGCCAGCAGCCCCCGCCCCGGTCTCGTCGGTACGTCCTACAATGAGCAGTTCTTC; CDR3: CASSPRPGLVGTSYNEQFF
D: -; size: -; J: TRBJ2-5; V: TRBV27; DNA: TGTGCCAGCACCTCCCTCGGGGAGACCCAGTACTTC; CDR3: CASTSLGETQYF
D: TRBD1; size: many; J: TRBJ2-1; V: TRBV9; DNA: TGTGCCAGCAGCGTTGAGGGGGCAAGCTCCTACAATGAGCAGTTCTTC; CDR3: CASSVEGASSYNEQFF